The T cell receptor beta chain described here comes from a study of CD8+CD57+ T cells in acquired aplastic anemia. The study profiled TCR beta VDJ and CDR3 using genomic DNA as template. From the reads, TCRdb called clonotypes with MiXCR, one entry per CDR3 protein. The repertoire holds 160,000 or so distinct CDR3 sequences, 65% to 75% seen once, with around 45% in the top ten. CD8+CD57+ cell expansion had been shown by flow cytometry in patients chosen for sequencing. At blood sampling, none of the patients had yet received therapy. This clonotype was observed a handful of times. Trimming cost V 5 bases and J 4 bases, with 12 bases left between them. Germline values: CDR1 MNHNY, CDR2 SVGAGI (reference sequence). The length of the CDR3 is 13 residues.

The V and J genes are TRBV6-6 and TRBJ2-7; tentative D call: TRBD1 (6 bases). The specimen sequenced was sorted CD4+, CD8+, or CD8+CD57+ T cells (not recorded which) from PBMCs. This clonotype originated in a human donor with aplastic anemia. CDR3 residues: CASSLERGYEQYF. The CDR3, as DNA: TGTGCCAGCAGTCTCGAGAGGGGGTACGAGCAGTACTTC.